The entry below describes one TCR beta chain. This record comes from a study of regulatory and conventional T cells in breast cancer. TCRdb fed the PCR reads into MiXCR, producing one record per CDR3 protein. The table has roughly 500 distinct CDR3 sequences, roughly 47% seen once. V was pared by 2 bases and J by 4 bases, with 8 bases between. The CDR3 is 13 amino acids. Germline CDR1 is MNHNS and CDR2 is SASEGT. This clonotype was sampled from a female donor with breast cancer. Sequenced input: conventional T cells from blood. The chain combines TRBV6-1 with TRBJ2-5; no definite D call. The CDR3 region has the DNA TGTGCCAGCAGTGAAAGGTTTGCAGAGACCCAGTACTTC. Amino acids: CASSERFAETQYF.